Detailed here is one TCR beta chain. The sample comes from a study of Tregs in tolerant kidney transplant recipients. Clones were read by immunoSEQ multiplex PCR, and TCRdb kept only the in-frame ones, dropping some. The sample consists of about 64,000 clones, approximately 89% of them appearing once. Germline CDR1 LGHNA, CDR2 YSLEER. The CDR3 is made up of 15 amino acids. Germline trimming cut 1 base from V and 3 bases from J; bases unmatched to any gene: 6. Related graft donors supplied nonmyeloablative bone marrow transplants, and mixed chimerism was transient. CD4+CD25+CD127- Tregs, CD4+CD25- non-Tregs, CD4 and CD8 cells were sorted.

The sample consisted of CD4+ T cells from blood (PBMCs), taken 6 months after the transplant. The clonotype comes from a human patient who received a combined kidney and bone marrow transplant. Some T cells may be transferred from the graft donor. The chain is built from TRBV4-3 and TRBJ2-7; 7 nucleotides align to TRBD1. The CDR3 protein is CASSQALGTDYEQYF. CDR3 coding DNA: TGCGCCAGCAGCCAAGCCCTCGGGACAGACTACGAGCAGTACTTC.